This T cell receptor (beta chain) was observed in a study of blood T cell repertoires in COVID-19. Overall study: Acute-phase and convalescent COVID-19 samples originated in the United States, Italy and Spain. Sample material is recorded as cDNA or gDNA derived from T cells, B-cell-depleted T cells, or PBMCs.

Per the germline V gene, CDR1 is SNHLY and CDR2 is FYNNEI. V lost 4 bases, J lost 0 bases, and 13 bases lay in between. This CDR3 spans 17 amino acids. The table lists this clone with a count of one. Authors' methods: The authors estimated nucleated cell counts from reference gene primer amplification. Repertoires were generated with immunoSEQ multiplex PCR, while TCRdb's copy carries only in-frame clones and drops some. That table is the source of V, J and clone size, and D and trimming were worked out from the DNA. The data show about 190,000 clones, over 75% seen once. The sample taken for sequencing was peripheral blood. This chain connects TRBV2 to TRBJ1-6; D may be TRBD1 (5 bases). The sequence was obtained from a man aged 45-60 years who had recovered from COVID-19. The CDR3 nucleotides are TGTGCCAGCAGTGTGCGGGGGTTGACCTCCTATAATTCACCCCTCCACTTT. It translates to CASSVRGLTSYNSPLHF.